This paragraph reports one T cell receptor beta chain. This clone was counted a few times. Its recognized antigen is unknown. No quality values exist for individual bases; no much larger clone is one base distant. These data come from a study of T cell changes during pregnancy in multiple sclerosis (dated 2019 in TCRdb). About the investigation overall: Changes in the T cell repertoire over the course of pregnancy were examined in this study in women with multiple sclerosis.

The V end loses 5 bases and the J end loses 4 bases, and a stretch of 12 bases separates them. Including cysteine and phenylalanine, the CDR3 has 14 amino acids. Only the CDR3 portion is preserved as DNA: 42 bases, with reading frame beginning at the first base. CDR1 and CDR2 were assigned from the germline V gene as SGHTA and FQGNSA. Libraries were built with the immunoSEQ multiplex PCR assay. TCRdb obtained this table from immuneACCESS and retained in-frame rearrangements with V and J assigned. These tables miss some clones; where compared with another copy, unresolved V genes account for less than half of the shortfall, and the remainder is unexplained. This sample comprises 30,000 to 45,000 clones, almost 95% of them detected only once. The ten largest clonotypes hold 0.4% to 0.45% of the sample.

Material: CD4+ T cells from peripheral blood mononuclear cells, obtained in the third trimester of pregnancy. In this chain, TRBV7-2 is recombined with TRBJ1-3; no D segment can be confidently identified. The sequence was collected from a female donor in good health, enrolled as a control in a pregnancy study. The nucleotide sequence is given as TGTGCCAGCAGCCGCAGTTTGTCCGGAAACACCATATATTTT. This translates into CASSRSLSGNTIYF.